This is a list of T cell receptor beta chains from one sample in a study of blood T cell repertoires in COVID-19. Libraries were prepared by immunoSEQ multiplex PCR; TCRdb keeps only in-frame clonotypes and omits some of them. The table lists roughly 160,000 clones, around four fifths of them singletons. The sample taken for sequencing was peripheral blood. The receptor set was obtained from a woman in her 70s who had recovered from COVID-19. Each CDR3 is given without its conserved first and last residue.

CDR3 length | V gene | CDR3 protein
10 | TRBV2 | ASSGETYGYT
11 | TRBV4-1 | ARNGTGVYEQY
13 | TRBV9 | ASSPDRGRREKLF
11 | TRBV2 | ASSDGVGGEQF
14 | TRBV6-1 | ASSVLGAAPAYEQY
12 | TRBV5-1 | ASSLGTSRETQY
11 | TRBV27 | ASSPHSTGELF
12 | TRBV7-3 | ASSPAVANYGYT
11 | TRBV18 | ASSPPGETEAF
11 | TRBV5-1 | ASSLGRGTEAF
14 | TRBV19 | ASSIRHTQGDYEQY
12 | TRBV6-2/TRBV6-3 | ASSYSGRGRGYT
11 | TRBV7-3 | ASSLTWRTEAF
12 | TRBV27 | ASSNPLSSYEQY
15 | TRBV5-1 | ASSLAELSSGANVLT
9 | TRBV7-9 | ASTLYDEQF
14 | TRBV5-1 | ASSPGGQGISTEAF
10 | TRBV7-9 | ASSLSLAWAN
14 | TRBV11-3 | ASSPGGQGYQETQY
11 | TRBV12-5 | ASGLEAGNTIY
18 | TRBV7-8 | ASSLPKGLGQQVSGNTIY
12 | TRBV7-8 | ASSWSYSGNTIY